This TCR beta chain is drawn from a study of blood T cell repertoires in COVID-19. Study as a whole: PBMCs, B-cell-depleted T cells, or T cells provided the cDNA or gDNA that made up the material.

Study processing details: Nucleated cell counts were estimated from reference gene primer amplification. The protocol was immunoSEQ multiplex PCR, while the TCRdb copy is restricted to in-frame clones and leaves out a portion. V, J and clone size were drawn from that table, and D and trimming were deduced from the DNA. The sample shows about 46,000 clones, about nine tenths of them seen only once. Per germline, CDR1 LNHDA and CDR2 SQIVND (reference sequence). This CDR3 is built from 15 residues. V was shortened by 3 bases and J by 1 base, with 13 bases between the two germline ends. This TCR was sampled from a man in his 70s with active COVID-19. The chain is built from TRBV19 and TRBJ2-7; D is unclear. Input material: peripheral blood. CDR3 in DNA: TGTGCCAGTAGTATCGGTAGCCGGCGGTCCTACGAGCAGTACTTC. This codes for CASSIGSRRSYEQYF.